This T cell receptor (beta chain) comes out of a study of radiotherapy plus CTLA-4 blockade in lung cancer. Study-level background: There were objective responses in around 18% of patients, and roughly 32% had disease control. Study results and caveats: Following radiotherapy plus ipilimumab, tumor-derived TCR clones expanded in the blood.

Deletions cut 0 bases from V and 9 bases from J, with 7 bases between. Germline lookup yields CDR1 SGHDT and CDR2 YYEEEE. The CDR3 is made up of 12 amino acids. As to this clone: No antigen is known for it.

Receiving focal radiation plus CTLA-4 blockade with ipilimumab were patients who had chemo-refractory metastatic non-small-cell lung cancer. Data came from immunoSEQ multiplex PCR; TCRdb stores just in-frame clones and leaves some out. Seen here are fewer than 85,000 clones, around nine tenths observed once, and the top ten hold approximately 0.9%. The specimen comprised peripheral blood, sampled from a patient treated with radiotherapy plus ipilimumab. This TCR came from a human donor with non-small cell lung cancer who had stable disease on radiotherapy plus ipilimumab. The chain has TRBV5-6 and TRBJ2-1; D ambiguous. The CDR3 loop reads CASSLEEVEQFF. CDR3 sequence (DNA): TGTGCCAGCAGCTTGGAAGAGGTTGAGCAGTTCTTC.